Listed below are T cell receptor beta chains from one sample, sequenced in a study of blood T cell repertoires in COVID-19. Data came from immunoSEQ multiplex PCR; TCRdb stores just in-frame clones and leaves some out. The data show approximately 390,000 clones, with around nine tenths seen just once and roughly 10% held by the top ten. Source material: PBMCs or T cells enriched from blood (not recorded which). All receptors derive from a woman between 45 and 65 years old who had recovered from COVID-19. The CDR3 runs from the conserved cysteine through the conserved F or W. A D gene is named only where the DNA matches it firmly. Some rows mark clone size as missing; the rest say once, few, many or name a class of expanded clone.

size: few; J: TRBJ1-2; D: TRBD1; V: TRBV2; length: 13; DNA: TGTGCCAGCTCTGGACAGGAGAACTATGGCTACACCTTC; CDR3: CASSGQENYGYTF
size: once; J: TRBJ1-3; D: TRBD1; V: TRBV3-1/TRBV3-2; length: 16; DNA: TGTGCCAGCAGCCAAGCTGGGACAGTCTCTGGAAACACCATATATTTT; CDR3: CASSQAGTVSGNTIYF
size: .; J: TRBJ2-1; D: .; V: TRBV27; length: 13; DNA: TGTGCCAGCAGTTTATACGGGTACAATGAGCAGTTCTTC; CDR3: CASSLYGYNEQFF
size: .; J: TRBJ1-2; D: .; V: TRBV7-8; length: 14; DNA: TGTGCCAGCAGCCTCCAGACAGCTAACTATGGCTACACCTTC; CDR3: CASSLQTANYGYTF
size: few; J: TRBJ2-7; D: .; V: TRBV29-1; length: 13; DNA: TGCAGCGTTGGTGGCGGGGATACCTACGAGCAGTACTTC; CDR3: CSVGGGDTYEQYF
size: .; J: TRBJ1-5; D: TRBD1; V: TRBV23-1; length: 21; DNA: TGCGCCAGCAGCCCTACAGATCCAGGGGGGCAGGAGAAGAATAGCAATCAGCCCCAGCATTTT; CDR3: CASSPTDPGGQEKNSNQPQHF
size: .; J: TRBJ2-7; D: TRBD2; V: TRBV9; length: 19; DNA: TGTGCCAGCAGCGTAGGGATGGGACTAGCGGAATATGGCTCCTACGAGCAGTACTTC; CDR3: CASSVGMGLAEYGSYEQYF
size: .; J: TRBJ1-6; D: TRBD1; V: TRBV6-5; length: 13; DNA: TGTGCCAGCAGGAGGACAGGGGGTTCACCCCTCCACTTT; CDR3: CASRRTGGSPLHF
size: .; J: TRBJ2-3; D: .; V: TRBV6-5; length: 15; DNA: TGTGCCAGCAGGGAGAATCCAACCGGCACAGATACGCAGTATTTT; CDR3: CASRENPTGTDTQYF
size: .; J: TRBJ2-3; D: TRBD2; V: TRBV7-2; length: 15; DNA: TGTGCCAGCAGCTCCGATACTAGCGGGGGGGGGACGCAGTATTTT; CDR3: CASSSDTSGGGTQYF
size: .; J: TRBJ1-2; D: .; V: TRBV10-3; length: 13; DNA: TGTGCCATCAGGACAGGAGATAACTATGGCTACACCTTC; CDR3: CAIRTGDNYGYTF
size: .; J: TRBJ1-2; D: .; V: TRBV30; length: 13; DNA: TGTGCCTGGAAACGGGGTCGTAACTATGGCTACACCTTC; CDR3: CAWKRGRNYGYTF
size: once; J: TRBJ1-2; D: .; V: TRBV3-1/TRBV3-2; length: 14; DNA: TGTGCCAGCAGCCAAGTGCCAGGGCCCTATGGCTACACCTTC; CDR3: CASSQVPGPYGYTF
size: .; J: TRBJ1-4; D: TRBD1; V: TRBV29-1; length: 13; DNA: TGCAGCGCTGGGACAGCTGGTAATCAAAAACTGTTTTTT; CDR3: CSAGTAGNQKLFF
size: once; J: TRBJ2-5; D: .; V: TRBV7-7; length: 15; DNA: TGTGCTAGCAGCTTGGGGCGGAGCCTGGTAGAGACCCAGTACTTC; CDR3: CASSLGRSLVETQYF